This is a list of T cell receptor beta chains from one sample in a study of cytomegalovirus exposure and HLA in healthy donors. Clones were read by immunoSEQ multiplex PCR, and TCRdb kept only the in-frame ones, dropping some. The sample has about 88,000 clones, and its top ten clones hold about 5.5%. Sequencing input: PBMCs. Every receptor here comes from a girl aged 5-17 years in good health and CMV-seropositive. Each CDR3 is given with its conserved first and last residue. A D gene is named only where the DNA matches it firmly.

D gene: TRBD2; V gene: TRBV19; J gene: TRBJ2-1; CDR3 DNA: TGTGCCAGTAGTATAGTAGCGGGGCTTTACAATGAGCAGTTCTTC; CDR3 protein: CASSIVAGLYNEQFF
D gene: TRBD1; V gene: TRBV6-5; J gene: TRBJ2-1; CDR3 DNA: TGTGCCAGCAGTTGGGACAGGGGGGAGAATGAGCAGTTCTTC; CDR3 protein: CASSWDRGENEQFF
D gene: NA; V gene: TRBV19; J gene: TRBJ1-5; CDR3 DNA: TGTGCCAGTAGTATGGAGGGGCTGGCGACACAGCCCCAGCATTTT; CDR3 protein: CASSMEGLATQPQHF
D gene: NA; V gene: TRBV4-1; J gene: TRBJ1-1; CDR3 DNA: TGCGCCAGCAGCCAAGGCAGGGGTGGCACTGAAGCTTTCTTT; CDR3 protein: CASSQGRGGTEAFF
D gene: TRBD2; V gene: TRBV7-9; J gene: TRBJ2-1; CDR3 DNA: TGTGCCAGCAGCTTAGGTAGGGAGGGTGAGCAGTTCTTC; CDR3 protein: CASSLGREGEQFF
D gene: TRBD2; V gene: TRBV4-3; J gene: TRBJ2-1; CDR3 DNA: TGCGCCAGCAGCCAAGGTCGTCTAGCGGGGGACAATGAGCAGTTCTTC; CDR3 protein: CASSQGRLAGDNEQFF
D gene: NA; V gene: TRBV4-3; J gene: TRBJ1-1; CDR3 DNA: TGCGCCAGCAGCCAAGATGGCCAGGGGTACACTGAAGCTTTCTTT; CDR3 protein: CASSQDGQGYTEAFF
D gene: NA; V gene: TRBV29-1; J gene: TRBJ1-2; CDR3 DNA: TGCAGCGTTGACTTGAGCGGATATGGCTACCCCTTC; CDR3 protein: CSVDLSGYGYPF
D gene: TRBD1; V gene: TRBV30; J gene: TRBJ1-2; CDR3 DNA: TGTGCCTGGAGTCTAGGGACAGCTAGCCCTGGCCGTTATGGCTACACCTTC; CDR3 protein: CAWSLGTASPGRYGYTF
D gene: NA; V gene: TRBV6-5; J gene: TRBJ2-5; CDR3 DNA: TGTGCCAGCAGTTACTCGGGGGCGGGGACCCAGTACTTC; CDR3 protein: CASSYSGAGTQYF
D gene: TRBD1; V gene: TRBV27; J gene: TRBJ1-1; CDR3 DNA: TGTGCCAGCTCCAGACAGGGATGGACTGAAGCTTTCTTT; CDR3 protein: CASSRQGWTEAFF
D gene: TRBD1; V gene: TRBV4-2; J gene: TRBJ2-1; CDR3 DNA: TGTGCCAGCAGCCAAGATAGGGGGCAGAACAATGAGCAGTTCTTC; CDR3 protein: CASSQDRGQNNEQFF
D gene: NA; V gene: TRBV7-2; J gene: TRBJ2-3; CDR3 DNA: TGTGCCAGCAGCTATAGCGGCACAGATACGCAGTATTTT; CDR3 protein: CASSYSGTDTQYF
D gene: TRBD1; V gene: TRBV4-2; J gene: TRBJ1-5; CDR3 DNA: TGTGCCAGCAGCCAAGGGGACAGGGAACAGCCCCAGCATTTT; CDR3 protein: CASSQGDREQPQHF
D gene: NA; V gene: TRBV4-1; J gene: TRBJ2-7; CDR3 DNA: TGCGCCAGCAGCCAAGAGGCATTCCCCTACGAGCAGTACTTC; CDR3 protein: CASSQEAFPYEQYF
D gene: TRBD1; V gene: TRBV30; J gene: TRBJ1-4; CDR3 DNA: TGTGCCTGGAGTCCGCAGGACAGGGGTAATGAAAAACTGTTTTTT; CDR3 protein: CAWSPQDRGNEKLFF
D gene: TRBD1; V gene: TRBV7-9; J gene: TRBJ1-2; CDR3 DNA: TGTGCCAGCAGCCCCGGACAGGGGGCTGGTGGCTACACCTTC; CDR3 protein: CASSPGQGAGGYTF
D gene: NA; V gene: TRBV9; J gene: TRBJ2-3; CDR3 DNA: TGTGCCAGCAGCGTTGGGGGGGCAGGCACAGATACGCAGTATTTT; CDR3 protein: CASSVGGAGTDTQYF
D gene: NA; V gene: TRBV4-2; J gene: TRBJ2-3; CDR3 DNA: TGTGCCAGCAGCCAAGATAGGCTAGACCACACAGATACGCAGTATTTT; CDR3 protein: CASSQDRLDHTDTQYF
D gene: NA; V gene: TRBV4-1; J gene: TRBJ2-2; CDR3 DNA: TGCGCCAGCAGCCAATCACCACAGGGACCCGGGGAGCTGTTTTTT; CDR3 protein: CASSQSPQGPGELFF
D gene: NA; V gene: TRBV5-1; J gene: TRBJ1-1; CDR3 DNA: TGCGCCAGCAGCTTGATGGGGACTGACACTTTTGCTGAAGCTTTCTTT; CDR3 protein: CASSLMGTDTFAEAFF
D gene: NA; V gene: TRBV19; J gene: TRBJ1-1; CDR3 DNA: TGTGCCAGTAGTATGTCAGGGGACATGAACACTGAAGCTTTCTTT; CDR3 protein: CASSMSGDMNTEAFF
D gene: NA; V gene: TRBV5-5; J gene: TRBJ1-2; CDR3 DNA: TGTGCCAGCAGCCTGGACACTAACTATGGCTACACCTTC; CDR3 protein: CASSLDTNYGYTF
D gene: NA; V gene: TRBV27; J gene: TRBJ2-5; CDR3 DNA: TGTGCCAGCAGGCGGGACTCATGGGAAGAGAACCAGTACTTC; CDR3 protein: CASRRDSWEENQYF
D gene: TRBD1; V gene: TRBV5-1; J gene: TRBJ2-6; CDR3 DNA: TGCGCCAGCAGCTCGACAGGGAGAGGGGCCAACGTCCTGACTTTC; CDR3 protein: CASSSTGRGANVLTF
D gene: NA; V gene: TRBV6-1; J gene: TRBJ1-2; CDR3 DNA: TGTGCCAGCAGTGAAGGGGTAGGGGTTAACTATGGCTACACCTTC; CDR3 protein: CASSEGVGVNYGYTF
D gene: NA; V gene: TRBV6-5; J gene: TRBJ1-3; CDR3 DNA: TGTGCCAGCAGTTACTCGGCGGGGACGGGAAACACCATATATTTT; CDR3 protein: CASSYSAGTGNTIYF
D gene: NA; V gene: TRBV13; J gene: TRBJ2-3; CDR3 DNA: TGTGCCAGCAGCTACCCGACAGGTAACACAGATACGCAGTATTTT; CDR3 protein: CASSYPTGNTDTQYF
D gene: NA; V gene: TRBV7-6; J gene: TRBJ1-2; CDR3 DNA: TGTGCCAGCAGCTTATCCGGGGGCTATGGCTACACCTTC; CDR3 protein: CASSLSGGYGYTF
D gene: TRBD2; V gene: TRBV4-3; J gene: TRBJ2-3; CDR3 DNA: TGCGCCAGCAGCCAAGGGCCCTCCGGCGGGGGGGACTCTAGCACAGATACGCAGTATTTT; CDR3 protein: CASSQGPSGGGDSSTDTQYF
D gene: NA; V gene: TRBV5-6; J gene: TRBJ1-1; CDR3 DNA: TGTGCCAGCAGCTTTGGGGGCGCGGGCACTGAAGCTTTCTTT; CDR3 protein: CASSFGGAGTEAFF
D gene: TRBD2; V gene: TRBV19; J gene: TRBJ2-1; CDR3 DNA: TGTGCCAGTAGTATGGGGAGGGGCAATGAGCAGTTCTTC; CDR3 protein: CASSMGRGNEQFF
D gene: TRBD1; V gene: TRBV2; J gene: TRBJ1-6; CDR3 DNA: TGTGCCAGCAGTCACCCGGGACAGGGAGCCTCCTATAATTCACCCCTCCACTTT; CDR3 protein: CASSHPGQGASYNSPLHF
D gene: TRBD1; V gene: TRBV6-7; J gene: TRBJ2-7; CDR3 DNA: TGTGCCAGCAGTTACAAGGACAGGGTCCCCTACGAGCAGTACTTC; CDR3 protein: CASSYKDRVPYEQYF
D gene: NA; V gene: TRBV19; J gene: TRBJ1-5; CDR3 DNA: TGTGCCAGTAGCGCCCAGGGCTTCCCTAATCAGCCCCAGCATTTT; CDR3 protein: CASSAQGFPNQPQHF
D gene: NA; V gene: TRBV5-1; J gene: TRBJ1-2; CDR3 DNA: TGCGCCAGTTCGACAGCATCTAACTATGGCTACACCTTC; CDR3 protein: CASSTASNYGYTF
D gene: NA; V gene: TRBV7-9; J gene: TRBJ2-5; CDR3 DNA: TGTGCCAGCAGCTTAGAAAGAGGCTCGGGGTCTCAAGAGACCCAGTACTTC; CDR3 protein: CASSLERGSGSQETQYF
D gene: NA; V gene: TRBV4-1; J gene: TRBJ2-5; CDR3 DNA: TGCGCCAGCAGGCAAATAGGGGGGGGGAAGCAAGAGACCCAGTACTTC; CDR3 protein: CASRQIGGGKQETQYF
D gene: TRBD1; V gene: TRBV7-2; J gene: TRBJ2-1; CDR3 DNA: TGTGCCAGCAGGGACCGGGACAGGGTAAGATATGAGCAGTTCTTC; CDR3 protein: CASRDRDRVRYEQFF
D gene: TRBD1; V gene: TRBV5-6; J gene: TRBJ1-4; CDR3 DNA: TGTGCCAGCAGCAGGGACAGGGTGAGATCTAATGAAAAACTGTTTTTT; CDR3 protein: CASSRDRVRSNEKLFF
D gene: TRBD1; V gene: TRBV5-1; J gene: TRBJ1-4; CDR3 DNA: TGCGCCAGCAGCAAGACAGGGGTCGAGATCCGTGAAAAACTGTTTTTT; CDR3 protein: CASSKTGVEIREKLFF
D gene: TRBD1; V gene: TRBV5-1; J gene: TRBJ2-2; CDR3 DNA: TGCGCCAGCAGCTTGTTGACAGGGATAAACACCGGGGAGCTGTTTTTT; CDR3 protein: CASSLLTGINTGELFF
D gene: TRBD1; V gene: TRBV18; J gene: TRBJ1-4; CDR3 DNA: TGTGCCAGCTCACCACGGGGGGATGATCAACAGGGGGGAGCAAAAACTAATGAAAAACTGTTTTTT; CDR3 protein: CASSPRGDDQQGGAKTNEKLFF
D gene: NA; V gene: TRBV27; J gene: TRBJ1-5; CDR3 DNA: TGTGCCAGCAGTACCTCCCTTGACAGTCAGCCCCAGCATTTT; CDR3 protein: CASSTSLDSQPQHF
D gene: TRBD2; V gene: TRBV7-2; J gene: TRBJ2-3; CDR3 DNA: TGTGCCAGCAGCTTAGCGCTAACTAGCGGGCGAAACCAGCAGTATTTT; CDR3 protein: CASSLALTSGRNQQYF
D gene: TRBD1; V gene: TRBV19; J gene: TRBJ2-5; CDR3 DNA: TGTGCCAGTAGTATACTTCCCGACAGGGGTCAAGAGACCCAGTACTTC; CDR3 protein: CASSILPDRGQETQYF
D gene: NA; V gene: TRBV2; J gene: TRBJ2-7; CDR3 DNA: TGTGCCAGCAGTGGACAGGTTTACGAGCAGTACTTC; CDR3 protein: CASSGQVYEQYF
D gene: NA; V gene: TRBV5-6; J gene: TRBJ2-5; CDR3 DNA: TGTGCCAGCAGCTTTATGTCGAGGCGGGGAGAGACCCAGTACTTC; CDR3 protein: CASSFMSRRGETQYF
D gene: NA; V gene: TRBV9; J gene: TRBJ2-2; CDR3 DNA: TGTGCCAGCAGCGCACGGGGGAGCAGGGACACCGGGGAGCTGTTTTTT; CDR3 protein: CASSARGSRDTGELFF
D gene: TRBD1; V gene: TRBV7-2; J gene: TRBJ1-1; CDR3 DNA: TGTGCCAGCAGCTCGACAGGGGTGGGCACTGAAGCTTTCTTT; CDR3 protein: CASSSTGVGTEAFF
D gene: TRBD1; V gene: TRBV18; J gene: TRBJ1-5; CDR3 DNA: TGTGCCAGCTCACCGCACAGGGGGCTTGGGAATCAGCCCCAGCATTTT; CDR3 protein: CASSPHRGLGNQPQHF
D gene: NA; V gene: TRBV5-4; J gene: TRBJ2-5; CDR3 DNA: TGTGCCAGCAGCTTGCGCGTAGCGGACCAAGAGACCCAGTACTTC; CDR3 protein: CASSLRVADQETQYF
D gene: NA; V gene: TRBV18; J gene: TRBJ1-3; CDR3 DNA: TGTGCCAGCTCACCATACCAGGGTGGAAACACCATATATTTT; CDR3 protein: CASSPYQGGNTIYF